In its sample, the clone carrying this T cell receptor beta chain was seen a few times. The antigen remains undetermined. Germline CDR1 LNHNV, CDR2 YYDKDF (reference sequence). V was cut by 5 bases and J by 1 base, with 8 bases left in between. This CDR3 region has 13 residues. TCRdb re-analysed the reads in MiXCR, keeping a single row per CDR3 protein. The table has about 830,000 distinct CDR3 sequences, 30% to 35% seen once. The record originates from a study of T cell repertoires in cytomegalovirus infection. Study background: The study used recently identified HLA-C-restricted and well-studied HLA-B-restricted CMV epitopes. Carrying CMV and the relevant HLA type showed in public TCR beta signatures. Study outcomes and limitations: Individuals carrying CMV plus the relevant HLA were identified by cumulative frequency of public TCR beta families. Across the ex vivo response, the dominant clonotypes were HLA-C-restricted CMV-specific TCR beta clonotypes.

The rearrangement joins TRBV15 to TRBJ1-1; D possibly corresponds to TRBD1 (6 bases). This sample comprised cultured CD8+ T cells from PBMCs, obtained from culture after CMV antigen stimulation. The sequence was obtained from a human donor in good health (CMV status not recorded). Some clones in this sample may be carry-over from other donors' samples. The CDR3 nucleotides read TGTGCCACCAGCGGGGGCCGGAACACTGAAGCTTTCTTT. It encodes CATSGGRNTEAFF.